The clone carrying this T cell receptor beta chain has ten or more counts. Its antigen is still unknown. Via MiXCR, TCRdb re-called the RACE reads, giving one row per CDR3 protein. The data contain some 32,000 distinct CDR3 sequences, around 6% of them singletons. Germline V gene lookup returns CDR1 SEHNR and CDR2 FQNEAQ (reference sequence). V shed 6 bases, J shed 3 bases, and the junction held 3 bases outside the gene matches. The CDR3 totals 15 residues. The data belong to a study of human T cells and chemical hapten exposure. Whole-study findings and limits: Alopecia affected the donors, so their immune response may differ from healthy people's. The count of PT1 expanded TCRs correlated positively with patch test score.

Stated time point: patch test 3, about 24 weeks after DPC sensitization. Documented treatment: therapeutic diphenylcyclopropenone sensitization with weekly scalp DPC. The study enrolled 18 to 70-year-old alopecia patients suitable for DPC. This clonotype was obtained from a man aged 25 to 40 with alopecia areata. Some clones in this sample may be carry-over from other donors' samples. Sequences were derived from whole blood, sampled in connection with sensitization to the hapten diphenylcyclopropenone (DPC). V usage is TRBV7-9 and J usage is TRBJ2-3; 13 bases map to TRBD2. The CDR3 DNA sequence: TGTGCCAGCAGTCGGACTAGCGGGGGAACAGATACGCAGTATTTT. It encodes CASSRTSGGTDTQYF.